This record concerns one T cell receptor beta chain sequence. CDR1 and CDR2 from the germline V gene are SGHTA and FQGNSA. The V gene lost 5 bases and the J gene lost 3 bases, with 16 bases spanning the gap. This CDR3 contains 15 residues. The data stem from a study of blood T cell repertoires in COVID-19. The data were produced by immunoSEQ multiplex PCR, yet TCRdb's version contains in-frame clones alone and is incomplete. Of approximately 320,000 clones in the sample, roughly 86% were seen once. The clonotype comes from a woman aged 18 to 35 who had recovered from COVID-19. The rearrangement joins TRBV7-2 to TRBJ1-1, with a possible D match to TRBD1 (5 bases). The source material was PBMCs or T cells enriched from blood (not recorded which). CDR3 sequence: CASSLGGGIYTEAFF. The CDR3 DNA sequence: TGTGCCAGCAGCCTCGGGGGAGGCATTTACACTGAAGCTTTCTTT.